This TCR beta chain was sequenced for a study of T-cell memory formation after mild COVID-19. The length of the CDR3 is 15 residues. CDR1 is SGHVS and CDR2 is FQNEAQ in the germline V gene. V dropped 3 bases and J dropped 8; count of bases not matched to a gene: 9. Constant-segment primers served in 5'RACE that generated TCR alpha and TCR beta cDNA libraries bearing sample barcodes and UMIs. Using its own MiXCR run on the 5' RACE reads, TCRdb lists one record per CDR3 protein. Of 450,000 to 650,000 distinct CDR3 sequences in the sample, about a fifth were seen once. A few counts support this clonotype. Its antigen is still unknown. Study results and limitations: Cross-reactive memory seemingly joined, as some responding clones were found in pre-infection memory. Day 15 to 85 contracting clones showed balanced CD4/CD8; later expanders leaned CD4+.

The clonotype was recovered from an adult woman who had mild COVID-19 (a few samples of this study predate the infection). Cell type and time point are not known. Source material: PBMCs or a T cell subset sorted from them (not recorded which). This chain joins TRBV7-8 and TRBJ2-1; 8 bases match TRBD2. CDR3 sequence reads: CASSFRAGAIDEQFF. As DNA, the CDR3 is TGTGCCAGCAGCTTCCGAGCGGGAGCCATCGATGAGCAGTTCTTC.